The rows below give T cell receptor beta chains drawn from one sample of a study of blood T cells in healthy people across ages. TCRdb reanalysed the 5' RACE reads using MiXCR and keeps one entry per CDR3 protein. The sample records fewer than 2,000,000 distinct CDR3 sequences, approximately 39% being singletons. Sequenced input: blood. The receptor set was obtained from a human donor in good health. The CDR3 runs from the conserved cysteine through the conserved F or W. D genes are given only for firm matches. The listing skips clone size in some rows; elsewhere it reads once, few, many or a size class.

j_gene | d_gene | abundance | v_gene | CDR3nt | CDR3aa
TRBJ2-1 | NA | NA | TRBV4-2 | TGTGCCAGCAGCCAAGGGGTAGGGGCCGACTCCTACAATGAGCAGTTCTTC | CASSQGVGADSYNEQFF
TRBJ1-1 | NA | few | TRBV6-6 | TGTGCCAGCAGTTACCAGTCTGGAATGAACACTGAAGCTTTCTTT | CASSYQSGMNTEAFF
TRBJ2-7 | NA | NA | TRBV7-9 | TGTGCCAGCAGCGATAGCGGCGGACCCAACGAGCAGTACTTC | CASSDSGGPNEQYF
TRBJ1-6 | TRBD1 | NA | TRBV15 | TGTGCCACCAGCATAGAGCGACAGGGTGGGTCACCCCTCCACTTT | CATSIERQGGSPLHF
TRBJ1-2 | NA | few | TRBV6-4 | TGTGCCAGCAGTGACCTCAAATACACAGGGAACTATGGCTACACCTTC | CASSDLKYTGNYGYTF
TRBJ2-6 | NA | once | TRBV21-1 | TGTGCCAGCAGCAAAGATGTAGCGGGGACTGGGGCCAACGTCCTGACTTTC | CASSKDVAGTGANVLTF
TRBJ1-1 | NA | few | TRBV11-2 | TGTGCCAGCAGTTGGGGGGCGGTGGCTGAAGCTTTCTTT | CASSWGAVAEAFF
TRBJ2-7 | TRBD1 | NA | TRBV6-1 | TGTGCCAGCAGTGAAATCCTTGGGACAGGGTGGGCCGAGCAGTACTTC | CASSEILGTGWAEQYF
TRBJ1-2 | NA | few | TRBV29-1 | TGCAGCGTTGAAGGGGTCGGGGCTAACTATGGCTACACCTTC | CSVEGVGANYGYTF
TRBJ2-3 | TRBD2 | many | TRBV20-1 | TGCAGTGCTAGAGTAGCGGGGATCACAGATACGCAGTATTTT | CSARVAGITDTQYF
TRBJ2-3 | NA | NA | TRBV11-2 | TGTGCCAGCAGCTCGACAGGAAGGGGCGCAGATACGCAGTATTTT | CASSSTGRGADTQYF